The present entry profiles one T cell receptor (beta chain) with its context. This record comes from a study of blood T cell repertoires in COVID-19. As for the study in general: The analysed material was cDNA or gDNA that came from T cells, B-cell-depleted T cells, or PBMCs.

In germline, CDR1 is SGHTA, CDR2 FQGNSA. Trimming cost V 5 bases and J 8 bases; bases outside gene matches: 7. The CDR3 spans 15 residues. Original handling: It was from reference gene primer amplification that nucleated cell counts were estimated. Produced via immunoSEQ multiplex PCR; TCRdb's table is partial and in-frame only. That table gives V, J and clone size, and the DNA gave D and trimming. The table has fewer than 400,000 clones, approximately 88% seen once. Across 20 to 25 US areas, participants ranged in age from 18 to 89 years. The study assigned cohorts using participant-reported clinical history.

This receptor was taken from a man aged 55 to 70 who had recovered from COVID-19. This sequence joins TRBV7-2 and TRBJ1-5, with TRBD1 identical over 12 bases. The sequenced sample consisted of PBMCs or T cells enriched from blood (not recorded which). The CDR3 DNA follows: TGTGCCAGCAGCGAGGGACAGGGGGCGCGGAAGCCCCAGCATTTT. This encodes CASSEGQGARKPQHF.